This T cell receptor (beta chain) was recovered during a study of siplizumab effects on memory and regulatory T cells. The table lists this clone with a few counts. Trimming stripped 5 bases from V and 3 bases from J, with 11 bases between. CDR3 length equals 13 residues. Germline V gene sequence: CDR1 LNHDA, CDR2 SQIVND (reference sequence). Libraries were prepared by immunoSEQ multiplex PCR; TCRdb keeps only in-frame clonotypes and omits some of them. Of over 50,000 clones in the sample, around 78% were seen once. The clonotype was recovered from a human donor in good health. The sequencing sample was made of memory CD4+ T cells sorted from blood. V gene TRBV19 combines with J gene TRBJ2-7; tentative D call: TRBD1 (6 bases). The CDR3 loop reads CASSPQGYYEQYF. The CDR3, as DNA: TGTGCCAGTAGTCCACAGGGCTACTACGAGCAGTACTTC.